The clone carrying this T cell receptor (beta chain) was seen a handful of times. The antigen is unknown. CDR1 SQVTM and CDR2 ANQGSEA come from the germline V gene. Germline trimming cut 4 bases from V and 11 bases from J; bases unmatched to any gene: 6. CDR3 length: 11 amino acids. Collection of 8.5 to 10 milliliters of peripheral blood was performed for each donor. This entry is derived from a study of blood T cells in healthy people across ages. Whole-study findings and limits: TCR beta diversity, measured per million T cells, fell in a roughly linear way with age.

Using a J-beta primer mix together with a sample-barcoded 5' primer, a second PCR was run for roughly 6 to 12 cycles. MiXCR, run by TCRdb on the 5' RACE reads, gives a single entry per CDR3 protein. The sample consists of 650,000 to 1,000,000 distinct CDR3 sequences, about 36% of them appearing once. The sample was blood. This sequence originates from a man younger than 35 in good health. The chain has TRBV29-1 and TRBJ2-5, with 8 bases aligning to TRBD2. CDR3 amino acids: CSVVSGKEQYF. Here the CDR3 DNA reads TGCAGCGTTGTTAGCGGGAAAGAGCAGTACTTC.